This entry features one T cell receptor beta chain sequence. Its antigen is as yet unknown. This sample also contains other DNA sequences that code for the same CDR3. The input for sorted-subset replicate PCRs was approximately 190 ng DNA, about 30,000 T cell genomes. Sequenced by immunoSEQ multiplex PCR; TCRdb stores in-frame clones only, minus some. The table shows 600,000 to 750,000 clones, with approximately 77% occurring only once. This sample is part of a study of shared clonotypes between healthy human individuals. Study-wide points: Sorted-subset sequencing was shown by rarefaction to be incomplete despite large depth. The sharing of approximately 4.6% of naive CD4 clonotypes was seen across a handful of donors.

The receptor comes from a woman under 40 in good health. The specimen sequenced was memory CD4+ T cells sorted from blood. Subset given: CD45RA-negative fraction.

The CDR3 DNA is TGCGCCAGCAGCTTGCGTACGGTGAACACTGAAGCTTTCTTT. Its translation: CASSLRTVNTEAFF. This rearrangement joins TRBV5-1 to TRBJ1-1; D unresolved. CDR3 size: 14 residues. Trimming cost V 1 base and J 0 bases, with 7 bases left between them. The germline V gene has CDR1 SGHRS and CDR2 YFSETQ.